The 31 T cell receptor beta chains below come from one sample, sequenced in a study of response to subunit inactivated influenza vaccine. From the RT-PCR reads, TCRdb called clonotypes with MiXCR, one entry per CDR3 protein. The table shows roughly 570,000 distinct CDR3 sequences, with 14% occurring only once. Sequencing was performed on PBMCs from blood, taken 11 to 12 days after vaccination. These receptors all come from a man aged 50 to 60 who received an inactivated influenza vaccine.

The chain uses TRBV25-1 and TRBJ2-5, with TRBD2 matching over 7 bases. Germline trimming cut 0 bases from V and 5 bases from J; bases unmatched to any gene: 6. There are 15 residues in the CDR3. CDR1 is MGHDK and CDR2 is SYGVNS in the germline V gene. This chain's CDR3 is CASSEYGGGRETQYF. DNA of the CDR3: TGTGCCAGCAGTGAATATGGGGGGGGACGGGAGACCCAGTACTTC.

V usage is TRBV2 and J usage is TRBJ2-3, with 7 bases lining up with TRBD1. The germline gives CDR1 SNHLY, CDR2 FYNNEI. V shed 10 bases and J 4 bases; nucleotides not matched to a gene: 11. This CDR3 contains 14 residues. The CDR3 nucleotides are TGTGCCACTACCGGACAGGTGACACCAGATACGCAGTATTTT. It specifies CATTGQVTPDTQYF.

The chain uses TRBV20-1 and TRBJ2-7, with 7 bases fitting TRBD1. The V gene end was trimmed by 3 bases and the J gene end by 2 bases; junction bases not matched to a gene: 1. Germline V gene lookup returns CDR1 DFQATT and CDR2 SNEGSKA (reference sequence). The CDR3 sequence is 12 residues long. CDR3 sequence: CSASDRAYEQYF. The DNA of the CDR3 is TGCAGTGCTAGCGACAGGGCCTACGAGCAGTACTTC.

The V and J genes are TRBV20-1 and TRBJ2-4, with TRBD1 matching over 8 bases. The V and J ends lost 3 bases and 1 base, in that order; junction bases with no gene match: 8. CDR1 is DFQATT and CDR2 is SNEGSKA in the germline V gene (reference sequence). There are 16 residues in the CDR3. The CDR3 DNA reads as TGCAGTGCTAGGCCAGGGGGCAGTAAGGCCAAAAACATTCAGTACTTC. It specifies CSARPGGSKAKNIQYF.

In this sample, this clonotype turned up many times. The V and J genes are TRBV7-2 and TRBJ2-1; 9 bases agree with TRBD1. There are 15 residues in the CDR3. The ends lost 5 bases at V and 3 bases at J; junction bases unmatched: 5. Germline loops: CDR1 SGHTA, CDR2 FQGNSA. The CDR3 nucleotides read TGTGCCAGCAGCCGCTACAGGGGGCTCTACAATGAGCAGTTCTTC. Translation: CASSRYRGLYNEQFF.

This clonotype showed up just a few times. This sequence joins TRBV11-2 and TRBJ2-3; no definite D call. V was trimmed by 3 bases and J by 4 bases, leaving 17 bases between them. There are 16 residues in the CDR3. From germline, CDR1 is SGHAT and CDR2 FQNNGV. CDR3 sequence (DNA): TGTGCCAGCAGCTTCGCTTTCGAGTACGGCGCAGATACGCAGTATTTT. This encodes CASSFAFEYGADTQYF.

There are a few counts of this clonotype. V and J are TRBV4-1 and TRBJ1-6, with D hard to call. V was pared by 4 bases and J by 2 bases, with 12 bases between. The CDR3 loop spans 16 amino acids. In germline, CDR1 is MGHRA, CDR2 YSYEKL. This CDR3 is CASSRGSSTYNSPLHF. Here the CDR3 DNA reads TGCGCCAGCAGCCGAGGGAGCAGCACCTATAATTCACCCCTCCACTTT.

The chain couples TRBV3-1 to TRBJ2-1; no firm D call. The CDR3 length is 13 residues. Germline CDR1 and CDR2: LGHDT and YNNKEL (reference sequence). The germline V and J ends were trimmed by 3 bases and 10 bases, with 13 bases remaining between them. CDR3 region: CASSQISQAEQFF. DNA for the CDR3: TGTGCCAGCAGCCAGATCTCTCAGGCAGAGCAGTTCTTC.

This clonotype was seen more than once but under ten times. The CDR3 here is CASSLGLLISGNTIYF. CDR3 in DNA: TGTGCCAGCAGTTTAGGACTCCTGATCTCTGGAAACACCATATATTTT. V is TRBV12-3 or TRBV12-4 and J is TRBJ1-3; D call uncertain. The CDR3 length is 16 residues. V lost 1 base, J lost 0 bases, and 10 bases lay in between.

This chain connects TRBV30 to TRBJ2-5, with D possibly being TRBD1 (6 bases). The CDR3 spans 14 residues. Germline loops: CDR1 GTSNPN, CDR2 SVGIG (reference sequence). Trimming left V 2 bases short and J 9 bases short, with 19 bases between. The CDR3 DNA reads TGTGCCTGGAGTCTTCAGGGGAACCCGGTGTCCCAGTACTTC. It translates to CAWSLQGNPVSQYF.

The chain joins TRBV4-3 to TRBJ2-3; D is perhaps TRBD2 (5 bases). The V end was cut by 0 bases, the J end by 4 bases, with 11 bases between. The V gene's germline CDR1 is LGHNA and CDR2 YSLEER. CDR3 length: 15 residues. The CDR3 here is CASSQDSGGSDTQYF. Here the CDR3 DNA reads TGCGCCAGCAGCCAAGATAGTGGCGGGTCAGATACGCAGTATTTT.

This clonotype was counted a single time. The chain has TRBV5-5 and TRBJ1-2, with D perhaps matching TRBD1 (6 bases). With 3 bases removed from V and 8 bases from J, the gap between germline ends came to 20 bases. This CDR3 has 15 amino acids. Looked up from germline, CDR1 is SGHKS and CDR2 is YYEKEE (reference sequence). CDR3 in DNA: TGTGCCAGCAGCTGGCGTCCAGGGGACTCAGTCGGCTACACCTTC. Translated, it gives CASSWRPGDSVGYTF. Full variable domain (outside the CDR3, taken from reference TRBV5-5 and TRBJ1-2): DAGVTQSPTHLIKTRGQQVTLRCSPISGHKSVSWYQQVLGQGPQFIFQYYEKEERGRGNFPDRFSARQFPNYSSELNVNALLLGDSALYLCASSWRPGDSVGYTFGSGTRLTVV.

The chain employs TRBV5-1 and TRBJ1-6, with D uncertain. Germline V gene sequence: CDR1 SGHRS, CDR2 YFSETQ. The CDR3 has 15 residues. V shed 0 bases and J shed 5 bases, with 9 bases lying between them. The CDR3, as DNA: TGCGCCAGCAGCTTGGGTTCGGGAAATAATTCACCCCTCCACTTT. This gives the protein CASSLGSGNNSPLHF. Based on the CDR3 plus reference TRBV5-1 and TRBJ1-6, the full variable domain is KAGVTQTPRYLIKTRGQQVTLSCSPISGHRSVSWYQQTPGQGLQFLFEYFSETQRNKGNFPGRFSGRQFSNSRSEMNVSTLELGDSALYLCASSLGSGNNSPLHFGNGTRLTVT.

This clonotype was picked up a small number of times. The chain employs TRBV20-1 and TRBJ2-2, with 8 bases fitting TRBD2. The CDR3 runs 16 residues. Germline CDR1 reads DFQATT; CDR2 reads SNEGSKA (reference sequence). Germline trimming cut 0 bases from V and 2 bases from J; bases unmatched to any gene: 5. This CDR3 is CSARDPTSANTGELFF. CDR3 coding DNA: TGCAGTGCTAGAGACCCGACTAGCGCTAACACCGGGGAGCTGTTTTTT.

The table lists this clonotype with a few counts. This chain uses TRBV10-3 with TRBJ1-1; no clear D. The V end was cut by 7 bases, the J end by 10 bases, with 13 bases between. This CDR3 is 11 amino acids long. Germline-derived CDR1 and CDR2 are ENHRY and SYGVKD. The DNA for the CDR3 is TGTGCCATCAAGGCGGCCGGGTTAGCTTTCTTT. It codes for CAIKAAGLAFF.

This clonotype was seen a handful of times. The chain couples TRBV5-8 to TRBJ1-1; maybe TRBD1 (5 bases). This CDR3 spans 17 amino acids. Germline CDR1 and CDR2: SGHTS and YDEGEE. V lost 2 bases to trimming and J lost 0 bases, with 17 bases between them. CDR3 region: CASSFKMGGTLNTEAFF. DNA for the CDR3: TGTGCCAGCAGCTTTAAGATGGGGGGGACCTTGAACACTGAAGCTTTCTTT.

This clonotype was counted a few times. Germline is not matched at one junction end, which may reflect a read error. The genes are TRBV4-3 and TRBJ2-7; D might be TRBD1 (6 bases). CDR3 size: 18 residues. Per the germline V gene, CDR1 is LGHNA and CDR2 is YSLEER. The CDR3 region has the DNA TGCGCCAGCAGTCAAGGACTTCTCAGGGGCGGGTCCCCCTACGAGCAGTACTTC. Translated, it gives CASSQGLLRGGSPYEQYF.

This clonotype was found many times. The chain joins TRBV29-1 to TRBJ2-2; TRBD2 matches 10 bases. This CDR3 spans 16 amino acids. The V gene's germline CDR1 is SQVTM and CDR2 ANQGSEA. V lost 2 bases and J lost 2; bases outside the gene matches: 5. CDR3: CSVELRTSGNTGELFF. DNA of the CDR3: TGCAGCGTTGAATTGAGGACTAGCGGCAACACCGGGGAGCTGTTTTTT.

The CDR3 loop is CASIDRGLTTSTDTQYF. The CDR3 nucleotides read TGTGCCAGCATAGACAGGGGGCTGACAACTAGCACAGATACGCAGTATTTT. The chain is built from TRBV2 and TRBJ2-3; 10 bases are shared with TRBD1. CDR3 size: 17 residues. In germline, CDR1 is SNHLY, CDR2 FYNNEI. V shed 7 bases and J 0 bases; nucleotides not matched to a gene: 10. Variable domain in full (rest from reference TRBV2 and TRBJ2-3): EPEVTQTPSHQVTQMGQEVILRCVPISNHLYFYWYRQILGQKVEFLVSFYNNEISEKSEIFDDQFSVERPDGSNFTLKIRSTKLEDSAMYFCASIDRGLTTSTDTQYFGPGTRLTVL.

This clonotype was counted at least ten times. The chain carries TRBV5-1 and TRBJ2-3; D gene ambiguous. V was trimmed by 4 bases and J by 4 bases, leaving 13 bases between them. Germline CDR1 and CDR2: SGHRS and YFSETQ. There are 14 residues in the CDR3. This CDR3 reads CASSLSSSSDTQYF. The CDR3 coding sequence is TGCGCCAGCAGCCTGTCTAGTAGTTCAGATACGCAGTATTTT.

V is TRBV20-1 and J is TRBJ2-1, with a tentative D call TRBD2 (6 bases). CDR3 length equals 13 residues. Germline CDR1 reads DFQATT; CDR2 reads SNEGSKA (reference sequence). The V end lost 6 bases, the J end lost 9 bases, and 18 bases lay between the germline ends. The DNA for the CDR3 is TGCAGTGCACACGGGACTCAGGCCCTTGAGCAGTTCTTC. It specifies CSAHGTQALEQFF.

This clonotype has a handful of counts. The chain joins TRBV10-3 to TRBJ2-7; TRBD1 is a possible D gene (9 bases). Trimming took off 3 bases at V and 6 bases at J, with 21 bases between the two ends. The CDR3 sequence is 16 residues long. Germline V CDR1 and CDR2: ENHRY, SYGVKD. In DNA, the CDR3 is TGTGCCATCAGTGAAAATCGGGGGGGACAGGGTGGCGAGCAGTACTTC. Protein product: CAISENRGGQGGEQYF.

The chain has TRBV5-1 and TRBJ2-4; 7 bases line up with TRBD2. The CDR3 extends over 14 amino acids. CDR1 is SGHRS, CDR2 YFSETQ, per germline. J gave up 7 bases and V 7 bases, and 11 bases lay outside the gene matches. The CDR3 loop reads CASGVSGKNNIQYF. The CDR3 DNA is TGCGCCAGCGGCGTGAGCGGGAAGAACAACATTCAGTACTTC.

The gene calls are TRBV6-7 and TRBJ1-4, with 8 bases identical to TRBD1. TRBV6-7 is an ORF; its function is uncertain. This CDR3 has 17 amino acids. Trimming removed 8 bases from V and 3 bases from J; junction bases left unmatched: 14. CDR3 nucleotide sequence: TGTGCCAGCCGGAAGGACAGGGAACAGTTACCTAATGAAAAACTGTTTTTT. The encoded protein is CASRKDREQLPNEKLFF.

The gene calls are TRBV19 and TRBJ2-3; D remains unclear. The CDR3 runs 17 residues. Germline V gene data show CDR1 as LNHDA and CDR2 as SQIVND (reference sequence). V gave up 3 bases and J gave up 2 bases, with 18 bases separating them. CDR3 DNA sequence: TGTGCCAGTAGTATGATTCGGAGAGACGGCGACACAGATACGCAGTATTTT. Protein sequence: CASSMIRRDGDTDTQYF.

The rearrangement joins TRBV7-3 to TRBJ2-1; TRBD1 aligns across 9 bases. CDR3 length: 16 residues. With 1 base clipped from V and 8 bases from J, the junction kept 9 bases outside the gene matches. Germline V CDR1 and CDR2: SGHTA, FQGTGA. DNA of the CDR3: TGTGCCAGCAGCTTAAGGGTGGGGACAGGGAACCATGAGCAGTTCTTC. Encoded protein: CASSLRVGTGNHEQFF.

The chain uses TRBV7-2 and TRBJ2-5, with D possibly matching TRBD2 (6 bases). The germline V gene encodes CDR1 SGHTA and CDR2 FQGNSA. The CDR3 loop spans 15 amino acids. The ends were cut back, 1 base at V and 1 base at J, with 10 bases in the middle. The CDR3 bases are TGTGCCAGCAGCTTAGTGGGGGGTTTCCAAGAGACCCAGTACTTC. It is translated as CASSLVGGFQETQYF.

The CDR3 spells CASSSLKKTGTDTSYGYTF. In nucleotides, the CDR3 is TGTGCCAGCAGCTCCCTAAAAAAGACCGGGACAGACACCTCCTATGGCTACACCTTC. The rearrangement joins TRBV11-1 to TRBJ1-2; 7 bases are shared with TRBD1. V lost 4 bases, J lost 4 bases, and 21 bases stayed unmatched. The CDR3 is 19 amino acids. In germline, CDR1 is SGHAT, CDR2 FQDESV (reference sequence).

This rearrangement joins TRBV7-2 to TRBJ2-1; 9 bases are shared with TRBD1. In germline, CDR1 is SGHTA, CDR2 FQGNSA. The trim removed 5 bases at V and 15 bases at J, leaving 8 bases unmatched. The CDR3 sequence is 12 residues long. The CDR3 sequence is CASSGTGGVRFF. For the CDR3, the DNA is TGTGCCAGCAGCGGAACAGGGGGCGTCCGGTTCTTC.

This clonotype has only a few counts. The chain recombines TRBV7-2 with TRBJ1-2; D is perhaps TRBD1 (5 bases). The ends were cut back, 5 bases at V and 4 bases at J, with 17 bases in the middle. The CDR3 totals 15 residues. Germline V gene lookup returns CDR1 SGHTA and CDR2 FQGNSA. The CDR3 nucleotides read TGTGCCAGCAGCCCGGGGCCAGACAGACCCTATGGCTACACCTTC. Amino acid sequence: CASSPGPDRPYGYTF.

The chain uses TRBV5-1 and TRBJ2-6, with D unresolved. This CDR3 contains 15 residues. Germline V CDR1 and CDR2: SGHRS, YFSETQ. Trimming took off 4 bases at V and 4 bases at J, with 12 bases between the two ends. This CDR3 is CASSQPLEGANVLTF. The CDR3 nucleotides read TGCGCCAGCAGCCAACCCCTCGAAGGGGCCAACGTCCTGACTTTC.